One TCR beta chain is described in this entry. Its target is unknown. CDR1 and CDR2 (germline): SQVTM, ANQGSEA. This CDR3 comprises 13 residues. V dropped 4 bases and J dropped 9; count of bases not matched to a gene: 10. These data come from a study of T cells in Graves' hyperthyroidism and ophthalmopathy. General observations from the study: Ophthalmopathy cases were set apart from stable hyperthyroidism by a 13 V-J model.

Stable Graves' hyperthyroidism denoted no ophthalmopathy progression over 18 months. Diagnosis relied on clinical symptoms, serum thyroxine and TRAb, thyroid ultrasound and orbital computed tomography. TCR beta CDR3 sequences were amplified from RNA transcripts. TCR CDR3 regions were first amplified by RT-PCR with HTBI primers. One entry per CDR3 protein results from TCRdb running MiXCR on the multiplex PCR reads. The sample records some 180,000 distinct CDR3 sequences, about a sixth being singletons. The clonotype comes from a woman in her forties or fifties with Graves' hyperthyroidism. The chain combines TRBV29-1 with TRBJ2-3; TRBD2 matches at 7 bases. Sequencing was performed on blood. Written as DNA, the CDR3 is TGCAGCGTTGCCAGCGGGGCCCCCGGGACGCAGTATTTT. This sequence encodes CSVASGAPGTQYF.